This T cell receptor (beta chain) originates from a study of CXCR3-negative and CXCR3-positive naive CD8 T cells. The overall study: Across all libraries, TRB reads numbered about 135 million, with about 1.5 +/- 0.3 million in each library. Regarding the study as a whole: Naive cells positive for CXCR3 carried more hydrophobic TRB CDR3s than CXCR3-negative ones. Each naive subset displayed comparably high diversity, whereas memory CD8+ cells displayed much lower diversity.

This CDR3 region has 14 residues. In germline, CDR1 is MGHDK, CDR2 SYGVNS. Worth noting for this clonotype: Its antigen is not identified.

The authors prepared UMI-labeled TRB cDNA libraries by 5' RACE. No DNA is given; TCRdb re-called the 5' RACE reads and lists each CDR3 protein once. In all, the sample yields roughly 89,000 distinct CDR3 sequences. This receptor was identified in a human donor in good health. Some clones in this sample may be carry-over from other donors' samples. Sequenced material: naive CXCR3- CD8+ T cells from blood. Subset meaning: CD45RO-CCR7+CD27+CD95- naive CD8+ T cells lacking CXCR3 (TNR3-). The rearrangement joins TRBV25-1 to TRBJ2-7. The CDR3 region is CASSLAGGFYEQYF.